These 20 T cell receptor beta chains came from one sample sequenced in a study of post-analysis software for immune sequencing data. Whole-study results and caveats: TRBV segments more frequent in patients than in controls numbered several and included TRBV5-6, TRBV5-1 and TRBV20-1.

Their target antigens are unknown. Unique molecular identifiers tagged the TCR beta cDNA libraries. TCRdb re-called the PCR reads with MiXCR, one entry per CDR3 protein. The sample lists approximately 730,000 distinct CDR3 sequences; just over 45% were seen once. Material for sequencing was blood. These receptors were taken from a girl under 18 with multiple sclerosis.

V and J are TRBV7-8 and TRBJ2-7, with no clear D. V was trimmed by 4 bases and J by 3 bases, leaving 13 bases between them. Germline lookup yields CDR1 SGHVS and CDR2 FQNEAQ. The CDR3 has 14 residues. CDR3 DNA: TGTGCCAGCAGCTCACTCGGTGGATTCTACGAGCAGTACTTC. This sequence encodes CASSSLGGFYEQYF.

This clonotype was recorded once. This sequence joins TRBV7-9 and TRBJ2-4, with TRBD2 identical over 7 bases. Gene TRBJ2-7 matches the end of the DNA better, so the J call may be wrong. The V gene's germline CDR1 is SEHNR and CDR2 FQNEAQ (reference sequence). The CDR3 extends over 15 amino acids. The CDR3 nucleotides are TGTGCCAGCAGCTTAGCGATGGCGGGAGCCTACGAGCAGTACTTC. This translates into CASSLAMAGAYEQYF.

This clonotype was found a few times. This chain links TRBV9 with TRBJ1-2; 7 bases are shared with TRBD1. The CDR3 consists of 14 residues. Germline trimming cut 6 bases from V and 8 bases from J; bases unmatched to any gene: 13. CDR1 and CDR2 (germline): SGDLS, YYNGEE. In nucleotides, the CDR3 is TGTGCCAGCACCAAGGGGGCGCCTGGGGAGGGCTACACCTTC. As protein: CASTKGAPGEGYTF.

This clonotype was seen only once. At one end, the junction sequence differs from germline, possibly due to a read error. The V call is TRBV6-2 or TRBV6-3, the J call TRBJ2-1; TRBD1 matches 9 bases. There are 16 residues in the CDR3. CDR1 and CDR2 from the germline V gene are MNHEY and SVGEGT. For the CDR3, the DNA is TGCGCCAGCAGCCCCTCGGGGACAGGGAGTAGGAGTGAGCAGTTCTTC. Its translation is CASSPSGTGSRSEQFF.

The CDR3 sequence: CSAPGLAGPGPYEQYF. CDR3 sequence (DNA): TGCAGTGCTCCGGGACTAGCGGGCCCTGGACCCTACGAGCAGTACTTC. J is TRBJ2-7 and V is TRBV20-1, with 12 bases fitting TRBD2. V shed 5 bases, J shed 2 bases, and the junction held 10 bases outside the gene matches. Per germline, CDR1 DFQATT and CDR2 SNEGSKA (reference sequence). This CDR3 has 16 amino acids.

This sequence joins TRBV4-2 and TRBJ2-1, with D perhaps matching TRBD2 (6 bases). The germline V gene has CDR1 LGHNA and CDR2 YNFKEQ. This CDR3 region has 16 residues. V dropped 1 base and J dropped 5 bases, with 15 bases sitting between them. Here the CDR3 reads CASSQVGGGVDNEQFF. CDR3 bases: TGTGCCAGCAGCCAAGTTGGTGGCGGGGTGGACAATGAGCAGTTCTTC.

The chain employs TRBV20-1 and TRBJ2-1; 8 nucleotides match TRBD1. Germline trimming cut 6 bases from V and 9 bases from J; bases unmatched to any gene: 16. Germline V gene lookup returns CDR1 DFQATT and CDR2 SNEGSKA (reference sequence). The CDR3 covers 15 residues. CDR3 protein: CSARRAGGSGGEQFF. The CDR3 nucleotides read TGCAGTGCCCGCCGAGCAGGGGGCTCTGGGGGTGAGCAGTTCTTC.

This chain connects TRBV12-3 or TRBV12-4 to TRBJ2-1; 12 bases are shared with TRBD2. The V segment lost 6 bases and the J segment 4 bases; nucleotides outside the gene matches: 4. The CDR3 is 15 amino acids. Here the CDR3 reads CASRELAGGYNEQFF. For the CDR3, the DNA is TGTGCCAGCAGAGAACTAGCGGGAGGTTACAATGAGCAGTTCTTC.

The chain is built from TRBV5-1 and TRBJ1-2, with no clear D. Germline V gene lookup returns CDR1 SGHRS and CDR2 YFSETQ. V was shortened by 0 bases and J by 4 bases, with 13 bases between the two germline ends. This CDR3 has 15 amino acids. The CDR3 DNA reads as TGCGCCAGCAGCTTGGGGGTGATATTGGGCTATGGCTACACCTTC. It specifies CASSLGVILGYGYTF.

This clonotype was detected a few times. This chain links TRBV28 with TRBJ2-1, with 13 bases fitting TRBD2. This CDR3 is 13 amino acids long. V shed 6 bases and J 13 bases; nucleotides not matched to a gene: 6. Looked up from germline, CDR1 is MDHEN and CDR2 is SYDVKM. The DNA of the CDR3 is TGTGCCAGCAGCCAAGGACTAGCGGGAGTCCAGTTCTTC. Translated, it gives CASSQGLAGVQFF.

This CDR3 is CASSQDGQRGFF. The CDR3 bases are TGCGCCAGCAGCCAAGATGGGCAGAGAGGGTTCTTC. This rearrangement joins TRBV4-1 to TRBJ2-1; D gene ambiguous. CDR3 length equals 12 residues. Trimming removed 0 bases at V and 15 bases at J, with 12 bases between. Germline assignment: CDR1 MGHRA and CDR2 YSYEKL.

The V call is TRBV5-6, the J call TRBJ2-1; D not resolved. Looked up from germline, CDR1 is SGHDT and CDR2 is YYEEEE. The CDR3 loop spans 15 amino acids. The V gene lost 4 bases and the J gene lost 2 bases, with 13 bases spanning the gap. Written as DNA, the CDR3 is TGTGCCAGCAGCACTAACGCAGCCCCCTACAATGAGCAGTTCTTC. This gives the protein CASSTNAAPYNEQFF.

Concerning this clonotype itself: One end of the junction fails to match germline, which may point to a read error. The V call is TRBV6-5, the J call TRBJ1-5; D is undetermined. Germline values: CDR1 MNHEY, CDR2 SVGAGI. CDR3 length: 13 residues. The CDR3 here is CANSYGGNQPQHF. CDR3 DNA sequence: TGTGCCAACAGTTACGGGGGCAATCAGCCCCAGCATTTT.

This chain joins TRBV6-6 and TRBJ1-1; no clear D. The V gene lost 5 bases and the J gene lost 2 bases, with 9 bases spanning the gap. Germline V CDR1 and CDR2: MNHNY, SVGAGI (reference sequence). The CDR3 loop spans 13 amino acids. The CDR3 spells CASSTTSNTEAFF. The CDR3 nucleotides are TGTGCCAGCAGTACTACCAGTAACACTGAAGCTTTCTTT.

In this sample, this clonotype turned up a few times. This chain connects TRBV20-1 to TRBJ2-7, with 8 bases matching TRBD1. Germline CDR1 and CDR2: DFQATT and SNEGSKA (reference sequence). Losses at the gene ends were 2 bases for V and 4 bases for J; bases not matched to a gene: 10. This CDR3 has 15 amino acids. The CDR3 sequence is CSARSATGEGYEQYF. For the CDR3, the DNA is TGCAGTGCTAGATCGGCGACAGGGGAAGGGTACGAGCAGTACTTC.

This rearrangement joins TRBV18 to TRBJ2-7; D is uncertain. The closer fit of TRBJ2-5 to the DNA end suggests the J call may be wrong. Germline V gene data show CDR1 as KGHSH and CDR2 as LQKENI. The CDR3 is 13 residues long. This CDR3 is CASSPTVRETQYF. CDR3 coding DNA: TGTGCCAGCTCACCAACAGTTCGGGAGACCCAGTACTTC.

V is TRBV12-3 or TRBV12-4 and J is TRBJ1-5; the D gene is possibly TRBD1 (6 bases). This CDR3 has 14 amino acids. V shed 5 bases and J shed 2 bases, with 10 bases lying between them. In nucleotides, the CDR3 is TGTGCCAGCAGTCGTCGGACAGGCAATCAGCCCCAGCATTTT. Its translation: CASSRRTGNQPQHF.

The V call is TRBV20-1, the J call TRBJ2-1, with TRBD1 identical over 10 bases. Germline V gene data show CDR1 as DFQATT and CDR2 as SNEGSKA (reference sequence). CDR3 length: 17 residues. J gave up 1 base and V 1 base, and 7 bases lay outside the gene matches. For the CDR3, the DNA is TGCAGTGCTAGAGTGGACAGGGGGGACATGTCCTACAATGAGCAGTTCTTC. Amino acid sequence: CSARVDRGDMSYNEQFF.

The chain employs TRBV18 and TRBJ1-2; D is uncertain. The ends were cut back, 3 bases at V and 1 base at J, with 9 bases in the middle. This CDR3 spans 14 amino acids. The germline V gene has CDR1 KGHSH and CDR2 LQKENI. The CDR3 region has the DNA TGTGCCAGCTCACCTGATGCCTTTAACTATGGCTACACCTTC. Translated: CASSPDAFNYGYTF.

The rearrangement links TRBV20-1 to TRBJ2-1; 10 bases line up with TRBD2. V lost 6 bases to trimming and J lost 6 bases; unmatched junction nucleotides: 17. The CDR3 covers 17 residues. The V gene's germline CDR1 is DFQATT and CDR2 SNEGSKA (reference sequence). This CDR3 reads CSARSSGRPITRNEQFF. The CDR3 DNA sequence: TGCAGTGCGAGGAGTAGCGGGAGGCCAATCACCCGCAATGAGCAGTTCTTC.